The source of this T cell receptor (beta chain) is a study of radiotherapy plus CTLA-4 blockade in lung cancer. Study-level information: An objective response was seen in 15% to 20% of patients, and disease control in around 31%.

CDR1 and CDR2 from the germline V gene are SGHVS and FNYEAQ. V lost 5 bases, J lost 1 base, and 7 bases stayed unmatched. The CDR3 is made up of 16 amino acids. Repertoires were generated with immunoSEQ multiplex PCR, while TCRdb's copy carries only in-frame clones and drops some. Here the sample spans 80,000 or so clones, about 78% being singletons. Focal radiation plus CTLA-4 blockade with ipilimumab was administered to patients who had chemo-refractory metastatic non-small-cell lung cancer. The study, taken as a whole, reports: Reports state that early shifts in blood T cell clones, with interferon-beta, best predicted response. Researchers report tumor-derived TCR clones expanding in blood after radiotherapy plus ipilimumab.

Worth noting for this clone: What it binds is unknown.

The clonotype comes from a human donor with non-small cell lung cancer who had a partial response to radiotherapy plus ipilimumab. Some clones in this sample may be carry-over from other donors' samples. The chain joins TRBV7-6 to TRBJ2-3; 9 bases are shared with TRBD1. The starting material was peripheral blood, obtained from a patient treated with radiotherapy plus ipilimumab. CDR3 sequence: CASSPQTGGGTDTQYF. Here the CDR3 DNA reads TGTGCCAGCAGCCCTCAGACAGGGGGGGGCACAGATACGCAGTATTTT. Drawing the rest from reference TRBV7-6 and TRBJ2-3, the complete variable domain is GAGVSQSPRYKVTKRGQDVALRCDPISGHVSLYWYRQALGQGPEFLTYFNYEAQQDKSGLPNDRFSAERPEGSISTLTIQRTEQRDSAMYRCASSPQTGGGTDTQYFGPGTRLTVL.